This passage covers 6 T cell receptor beta chains from one sample sequenced in a study of PD-L1 blockade in urothelial cancer (dated by TCRdb to the late 2010s). Per the publication, the time point label means: peripheral blood 6 weeks after treatment start. Library generation was performed with the immunoSEQ multiplex PCR assay. Not all clones reach the TCRdb copy of this immuneACCESS table, which keeps in-frame sequences only. Checked studies attribute under half of the gap to unresolved V genes and leave the rest unexplained. For this sample the table gives around 40,000 clones, of which around 80% were detected only once. The ten largest clones take up about 13% of the sample. This material consisted of PBMCs, taken around atezolizumab (anti-PD-L1) treatment. All receptors derive from a man in his 60s with urothelial cancer.

This clone occurred once. The chain couples TRBV11-2 to TRBJ1-4, with 7 bases lining up with TRBD1. Germline-derived CDR1 and CDR2 are SGHAT and FQNNGV. The CDR3 covers 15 residues. Losses at the gene ends were 3 bases for V and 7 bases for J; bases not matched to a gene: 8. The CDR3 sequence: CASSFNRGKAEKLFF. In nucleotides, the CDR3 is TGTGCCAGCAGCTTCAACAGGGGAAAGGCTGAAAAACTGTTTTTT.

The chain carries TRBV6-5 and TRBJ2-5, with 9 bases fitting TRBD2. Germline V gene sequence: CDR1 MNHEY, CDR2 SVGAGI. The CDR3 has 15 amino acids. V shed 4 bases, J shed 7 bases, and the junction held 10 bases outside the gene matches. The CDR3 sequence is CASSSTSGPIGTQYF. The CDR3 DNA is TGTGCCAGCAGTTCGACTAGCGGACCCATAGGGACCCAGTACTTC.

This clone was seen only a few times. Other DNA sequences within the sample encode an identical CDR3. V is TRBV5-4 and J is TRBJ2-5; 9 nucleotides agree with TRBD1. Germline trimming cut 4 bases from V and 5 bases from J; bases unmatched to any gene: 9. The CDR3 has 15 amino acids. CDR1 is SGHNT, CDR2 YYREEE, per germline (reference sequence). CDR3 in amino acids: CASSPTTGGGETQYF. The CDR3 DNA reads TGTGCCAGCAGCCCAACTACAGGGGGCGGGGAGACCCAGTACTTC.

The CDR3 sequence: CASSVEDRLNEQFF. Here the CDR3 DNA reads TGTGCCAGCAGCGTAGAGGACAGACTCAATGAGCAGTTCTTC. The chain combines TRBV9 with TRBJ2-1; D is possibly TRBD1 (6 bases). The CDR3 sequence is 14 residues long. CDR1 SGDLS and CDR2 YYNGEE come from the germline V gene. Trimming took off 0 bases at V and 6 bases at J, with 10 bases between the two ends.

This chain uses TRBV11-3 with TRBJ2-4, with D possibly matching TRBD1 (5 bases). The germline CDR1 and CDR2 sequences are SGHNT and YENEEA. Between the trimmed V and J ends, which lost 5 bases and 3 bases, there was a span of 11 bases. The length of the CDR3 is 14 residues. CDR3 in DNA: TGTGCCAGCAGCGGCAGGGATGGCAAAAACATTCAGTACTTC. This sequence encodes CASSGRDGKNIQYF. The full variable domain, in which reference TRBV11-3 and TRBJ2-4 provide the parts outside the CDR3, is EAGVVQSPRYKIIEKKQPVAFWCNPISGHNTLYWYLQNLGQGPELLIRYENEEAVDDSQLPKDRFSAERLKGVDSTLKIQPAELGDSAVYLCASSGRDGKNIQYFGAGTRLSVL.

The rearrangement uses TRBV5-6 and TRBJ2-7; D not certain. Germline-derived CDR1 and CDR2 are SGHDT and YYEEEE. The V end was cut by 2 bases, the J end by 2 bases, with 14 bases between. This CDR3 is built from 15 residues. The CDR3 DNA reads TGTGCCAGCAGCTTAAGTGGTACTCCGGCCTACGAGCAGTACTTC. It codes for CASSLSGTPAYEQYF.